Below, 15 T cell receptor beta chains from the same sample are listed, as sequenced in a study of shared clonotypes between healthy human individuals. Data came from immunoSEQ multiplex PCR; TCRdb stores just in-frame clones and leaves some out. The sample consists of about 1.5 million clones, about 98% of them appearing once. The sample comprised naive CD4+ T cells sorted from blood. Subset specified: CD45RA+ positively selected. These TCRs come from a man under 40 in good health.

The genes are TRBV9 and TRBJ1-1; TRBD1 matches at 9 bases. Germline V lookup: CDR1 SGDLS, CDR2 YYNGEE. V was pared by 4 bases and J by 1 base, with 8 bases of the junction left unmatched. This CDR3 has 16 residues. As DNA, the CDR3 is TGTGCCAGCAGCCCACAGGGGGCGCGCTCGAACACTGAAGCTTTCTTT. Protein sequence: CASSPQGARSNTEAFF. Full variable domain (rest looked up from reference TRBV9 and TRBJ1-1): DSGVTQTPKHLITATGQRVTLRCSPRSGDLSVYWYQQSLDQGLQFLIQYYNGEERAKGNILERFSAQQFPDLHSELNLSSLELGDSALYFCASSPQGARSNTEAFFGQGTRLTVV.

The rearrangement links TRBV7-2 to TRBJ1-5; tentative D call: TRBD1 (6 bases). V was pared by 4 bases and J by 5 bases, with 9 bases between. Per the germline V gene, CDR1 is SGHTA and CDR2 is FQGNSA. CDR3 size: 13 residues. CDR3 residues: CASSSDRHQPQHF. CDR3 DNA sequence: TGTGCCAGCAGCTCAGACAGGCATCAGCCCCAGCATTTT.

The chain carries TRBV7-9 and TRBJ2-3; D uncertain. CDR3 length: 14 residues. The germline V gene has CDR1 SEHNR and CDR2 FQNEAQ (reference sequence). V lost 5 bases, J lost 3 bases, and 12 bases lay in between. This chain's CDR3 is CASSVGQFTDTQYF. The CDR3 DNA is TGTGCCAGCAGCGTAGGCCAGTTTACAGATACGCAGTATTTT.

J is TRBJ2-5 and V is TRBV6-1; D is perhaps TRBD1 (6 bases). The CDR3 has 14 residues. Germline V gives CDR1 MNHNS, CDR2 SASEGT. Trimming cost V 7 bases and J 4 bases, with 16 bases left between them. Here the CDR3 DNA reads TGTGCCAGCATCCCAAGGGGGAAGGGAGAGACCCAGTACTTC. Translated, it gives CASIPRGKGETQYF.

The genes are TRBV5-8 and TRBJ2-1, with TRBD2 matching over 8 bases. With 2 bases clipped from V and 6 bases from J, the junction kept 7 bases outside the gene matches. CDR3 length equals 15 residues. Looked up from germline, CDR1 is SGHTS and CDR2 is YDEGEE. The CDR3 reads CASSFQRGRFNEQFF. DNA for the CDR3: TGTGCCAGCAGCTTCCAGCGGGGGAGATTCAATGAGCAGTTCTTC. The whole variable domain, filled in from reference TRBV5-8 and TRBJ2-1, reads EAGVTQSPTHLIKTRGQQATLRCSPISGHTSVYWYQQALGLGLQFLLWYDEGEERNRGNFPPRFSGRQFPNYSSELNVNALELEDSALYLCASSFQRGRFNEQFFGPGTRLTVL.

Concerning this clone itself: At the DNA level, this CDR3 is encoded by other sequences in the same sample as well. The CDR3 sequence: CASRRLAGPTDTQYF. The CDR3 DNA sequence: TGTGCCAGCAGGCGTCTAGCGGGCCCCACAGATACGCAGTATTTT. V and J are TRBV6-1 and TRBJ2-3; 8 nucleotides align to TRBD2. This CDR3 region has 15 residues. Germline-derived CDR1 and CDR2 are MNHNS and SASEGT. Unmatched junction bases numbered 7, after V lost 6 bases and J lost 2 bases.

In its sample, this clone was seen once. This CDR3 reads CASSSELEKLFF. In nucleotides, the CDR3 is TGCGCCAGCAGCAGTGAACTAGAAAAACTGTTTTTT. V is TRBV5-1 and J is TRBJ1-4, with D unclear. This CDR3 region has 12 residues. With 4 bases removed from V and 8 bases from J, the gap between germline ends came to 9 bases. CDR1 SGHRS and CDR2 YFSETQ come from the germline V gene.

This sequence joins TRBV10-2 and TRBJ2-7, with D perhaps matching TRBD1 (5 bases). The CDR3 spans 13 residues. The germline CDR1 and CDR2 sequences are WSHSY and SAAADI. V lost 4 bases and J lost 6, with 13 bases in between. The CDR3 bases are TGCGCCAGCAGTGTCCAGACAGTAACCGAGCAGTACTTC. This codes for CASSVQTVTEQYF.

This clone is a singleton in its sample. The V gene is TRBV6-5, the J gene TRBJ2-7; no firm D call. Trimming shortened V by 2 bases and J by 4 bases, and 12 bases separated the two germline ends. Germline V lookup: CDR1 MNHEY, CDR2 SVGAGI. The CDR3 sequence is 14 residues long. CDR3 region: CASSYVRSGYEQYF. CDR3 sequence (DNA): TGTGCCAGCAGTTACGTCCGGTCGGGTTACGAGCAGTACTTC.

The rearrangement joins TRBV28 to TRBJ1-5; 7 positions match TRBD1. The CDR3 extends over 14 amino acids. CDR1 MDHEN and CDR2 SYDVKM come from the germline V gene. V lost 0 bases to trimming and J lost 5 bases; unmatched junction nucleotides: 1. This CDR3 is CASSLWQGDQPQHF. For the CDR3, the DNA is TGTGCCAGCAGTTTATGGCAGGGGGATCAGCCCCAGCATTTT.

The V gene is TRBV4-2, the J gene TRBJ2-3, with a tentative D call TRBD2 (5 bases). This CDR3 spans 15 amino acids. Germline-derived CDR1 and CDR2 are LGHNA and YNFKEQ. V lost 1 base to trimming and J lost 1 base, with 9 bases between them. CDR3 region: CASSQGESGTDTQYF. CDR3 bases: TGTGCCAGCAGCCAAGGGGAGTCTGGCACAGATACGCAGTATTTT.

In its sample, this clone was seen once. The same CDR3 is also encoded by other DNA sequences in this sample. The chain uses TRBV5-4 and TRBJ2-7; 14 bases align to TRBD2. This CDR3 has 15 amino acids. From germline, CDR1 is SGHNT and CDR2 YYREEE (reference sequence). With 2 bases clipped from V and 3 bases from J, the junction kept 1 base outside the gene matches. This CDR3 is CASSFGTSGSYEQYF. DNA of the CDR3: TGTGCCAGCAGCTTCGGGACTAGCGGGAGCTACGAGCAGTACTTC.

The chain joins TRBV14 to TRBJ2-1; D perhaps matches TRBD2 (5 bases). Trimming cost V 0 bases and J 7 bases, with 16 bases left between them. CDR1 SGHDN and CDR2 FVKESK come from the germline V gene. The CDR3 sequence is 16 residues long. The CDR3 DNA reads as TGTGCCAGCAGCCAAGATCTGAGGACTCGGGGAAATGAGCAGTTCTTC. It translates to CASSQDLRTRGNEQFF. The entire variable domain, with the rest obtained from reference TRBV14 and TRBJ2-1, is as follows: EAGVTQFPSHSVIEKGQTVTLRCDPISGHDNLYWYRRVMGKEIKFLLHFVKESKQDESGMPNNRFLAERTGGTYSTLKVQPAELEDSGVYFCASSQDLRTRGNEQFFGPGTRLTVL.

This clone was recorded only once. This chain joins TRBV30 and TRBJ2-1; unclear D gene. Germline CDR1 and CDR2: GTSNPN and SVGIG (reference sequence). The ends were cut back, 7 bases at V and 7 bases at J, with 17 bases in the middle. The CDR3 is 13 amino acids. The CDR3 nucleotides are TGTGCCTTGCCTCAAATGCGGTTAAATGAGCAGTTCTTC. Encoded protein: CALPQMRLNEQFF.

As for this clone: Different DNA sequences within this sample yield the same CDR3. The chain couples TRBV28 to TRBJ2-5; the D is unclear. The CDR3 contains 11 residues. CDR1 is MDHEN, CDR2 SYDVKM, per germline. Trimming took off 3 bases at V and 5 bases at J, with 4 bases between the two ends. The chain's CDR3 is CASSFRETQYF. In DNA form, the CDR3 reads TGTGCCAGCAGTTTTCGGGAGACCCAGTACTTC. Full variable domain (missing parts from reference TRBV28 and TRBJ2-5): DVKVTQSSRYLVKRTGEKVFLECVQDMDHENMFWYRQDPGLGLRLIYFSYDVKMKEKGDIPEGYSVSREKKERFSLILESASTNQTSMYLCASSFRETQYFGPGTRLLVL.